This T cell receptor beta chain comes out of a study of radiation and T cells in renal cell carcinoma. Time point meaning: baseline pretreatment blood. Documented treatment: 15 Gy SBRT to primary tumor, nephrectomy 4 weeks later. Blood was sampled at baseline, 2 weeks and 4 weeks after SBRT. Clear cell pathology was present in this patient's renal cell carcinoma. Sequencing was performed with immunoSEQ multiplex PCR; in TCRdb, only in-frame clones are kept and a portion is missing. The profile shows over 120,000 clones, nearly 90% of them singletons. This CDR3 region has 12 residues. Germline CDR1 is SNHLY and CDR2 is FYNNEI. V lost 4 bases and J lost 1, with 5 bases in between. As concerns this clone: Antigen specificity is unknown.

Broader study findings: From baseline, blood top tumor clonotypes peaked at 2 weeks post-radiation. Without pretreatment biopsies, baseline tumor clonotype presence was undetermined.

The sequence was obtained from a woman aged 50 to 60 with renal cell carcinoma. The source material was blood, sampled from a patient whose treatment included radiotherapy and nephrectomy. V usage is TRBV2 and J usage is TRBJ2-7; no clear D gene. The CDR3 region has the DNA TGTGCCAGCAGTGGGCTGTCCTACGAGCAGTACTTC. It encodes CASSGLSYEQYF.